A selection of T cell receptor beta chains follows, all from one sample in a study of blood T cell repertoires in COVID-19. Libraries were prepared by immunoSEQ multiplex PCR; TCRdb keeps only in-frame clonotypes and omits some of them. Of 110,000 to 150,000 clones in the sample, 80% were seen once. Sequenced input: peripheral blood. The receptors were gathered from a woman aged 45-60 years with acute or convalescent COVID-19. Both conserved end residues are part of each CDR3. D genes are given only for firm matches. A clone size is listed for some rows: how often the clone was seen (once, few, many), or a class if it is expanded.

>TRBV5-6|TRBD1|TRBJ2-3|.
CASSRGQITDTQYF
TGTGCCAGCAGCAGGGGGCAAATCACAGATACGCAGTATTTT
>TRBV29-1|TRBD2|TRBJ2-7|.
CSVEEQRGGRGEQYF
TGCAGCGTTGAAGAGCAGCGGGGGGGCCGTGGCGAGCAGTACTTC
>TRBV13|.|TRBJ1-1|.
CASSSEPVGGNTEAFF
TGTGCCAGCAGCTCGGAGCCGGTCGGGGGGAACACTGAAGCTTTCTTT
>TRBV6-4|TRBD1|TRBJ2-5|.
CASSVFSGTGETQYF
TGTGCCAGCAGTGTCTTCTCCGGGACAGGGGAGACCCAGTACTTC
>TRBV2|.|TRBJ2-1|.
CASMQPGENEQFF
TGTGCCAGCATGCAGCCGGGGGAAAATGAGCAGTTCTTC
>TRBV28|.|TRBJ1-2|.
CASNTGGGFGYGYTF
TGTGCCAGCAACACCGGCGGGGGGTTCGGCTATGGCTACACCTTC
>TRBV7-8|TRBD1|TRBJ1-2|.
CASSSLTGEDTF
TGTGCCAGCAGCTCACTGACAGGGGAGGACACCTTC
>TRBV19|.|TRBJ1-2|few
CASSPYGGAGYGYTF
TGTGCCAGTAGTCCCTATGGAGGGGCAGGCTATGGCTACACCTTC
>TRBV6-2/TRBV6-3|.|TRBJ2-6|.
CASSPRFGGTGANVLTF
TGTGCCAGCAGCCCACGGTTCGGAGGGACTGGGGCCAACGTCCTGACTTTC
>TRBV18|.|TRBJ1-3|.
CASSPREQLSGNTIYF
TGTGCCAGCTCACCTCGTGAACAGTTATCTGGAAACACCATATATTTT
>TRBV20-1|.|TRBJ1-5|.
CSASGGLDQPQHF
TGCAGTGCTAGTGGGGGCTTGGATCAGCCCCAGCATTTT
>TRBV28|.|TRBJ2-7|.
CASSPSWEGLGEQYF
TGTGCCAGCAGCCCTAGCTGGGAAGGACTCGGCGAGCAGTACTTC
>TRBV28|.|TRBJ1-2|.
CASSLSAPTDDGYTF
TGTGCCAGCAGTTTATCCGCGCCGACAGACGATGGCTACACCTTC
>TRBV7-9|.|TRBJ2-2|.
CASSLAGGGTGELFF
TGTGCCAGCAGCTTAGCCGGGGGTGGCACCGGGGAGCTGTTTTTT
>TRBV4-2|.|TRBJ2-7|.
CASSQDLASAEQYF
TGTGCCAGCAGCCAAGACTTGGCTAGCGCCGAGCAGTACTTC
>TRBV10-3|TRBD1|TRBJ1-1|.
CAIRQGAVNTEAFF
TGTGCCATCAGACAGGGGGCAGTGAACACTGAAGCTTTCTTT
>TRBV30|.|TRBJ1-1|.
CAGLSGEHTEAFF
TGTGCCGGTCTTTCGGGGGAACACACTGAAGCTTTCTTT
>TRBV5-1|TRBD1|TRBJ1-2|.
CASSLISGGPGYTF
TGCGCCAGCAGCTTGATCTCAGGGGGCCCTGGCTACACCTTC
>TRBV11-1|.|TRBJ1-3|.
CASSLGGLAGNTIYF
TGTGCCAGCAGCTTGGGAGGACTCGCTGGAAACACCATATATTTT
>TRBV6-5|TRBD1|TRBJ1-2|.
CASRLDRGQSGYTF
TGTGCCAGCAGACTCGACAGGGGACAAAGCGGCTACACCTTC
>TRBV6-5|.|TRBJ1-4|.
CASSYSLPGGKLFF
TGTGCCAGCAGTTACTCACTTCCGGGTGGAAAACTGTTTTTT
>TRBV7-2|TRBD1|TRBJ1-1|.
CASSQTGGFTEAFF
TGTGCCAGCAGCCAAACAGGGGGCTTCACTGAAGCTTTCTTT
>TRBV18|.|TRBJ1-3|once
CASSPIEFSHSGNTIYF
TGTGCCAGCTCACCAATTGAGTTCTCCCACTCTGGAAACACCATATATTTT
>TRBV7-9|.|TRBJ1-1|.
CASSPQGNTEAFF
TGTGCCAGCAGCCCTCAGGGGAACACTGAAGCTTTCTTT
>TRBV15|TRBD2|TRBJ2-3|.
CATSGQELAGTPTDTQYF
TGTGCCACCAGCGGCCAGGAGTTAGCGGGGACCCCCACAGATACGCAGTATTTT
>TRBV7-9|TRBD1|TRBJ2-7|many
CASSPIRGQDSPYEQYF
TGTGCCAGCAGCCCAATTCGAGGACAGGACTCTCCCTACGAGCAGTACTTC
>TRBV27|.|TRBJ1-1|few
CASSSPNREAFF
TGTGCCAGCAGTTCCCCTAACCGGGAAGCTTTCTTT
>TRBV7-9|.|TRBJ1-1|.
CASSPTENTEAFF
TGTGCCAGCAGCCCGACAGAGAACACTGAAGCTTTCTTT
>TRBV19|TRBD1|TRBJ1-1|.
CASTADRRGAMNTEAFF
TGTGCCAGTACCGCGGACAGGAGGGGGGCCATGAACACTGAAGCTTTCTTT
>TRBV9|TRBD2|TRBJ2-3|.
CASTKRGDETDTQYF
TGTGCCAGCACCAAGCGGGGGGATGAGACAGATACGCAGTATTTT
>TRBV7-9|TRBD1|TRBJ1-1|.
CASSLEGTGNTEAFF
TGTGCCAGCAGCTTAGAGGGGACAGGGAACACTGAAGCTTTCTTT
>TRBV3-1/TRBV3-2|.|TRBJ2-1|.
CASSQLVSNEQFF
TGTGCCAGCAGCCAACTAGTCAGCAATGAGCAGTTCTTC
>TRBV30|.|TRBJ1-5|.
CAWSVGSTDQPQHF
TGTGCCTGGAGTGTAGGTAGTACAGATCAGCCCCAGCATTTT
>TRBV7-8|.|TRBJ1-1|.
CASGHRERSTEAFF
TGTGCCAGCGGCCACAGGGAGAGGAGCACTGAAGCTTTCTTT
>TRBV6-5|TRBD1|TRBJ2-2|.
CASRTGGQNTGELFF
TGTGCCAGCAGGACAGGGGGCCAAAACACCGGGGAGCTGTTTTTT
>TRBV18|.|TRBJ2-5|.
CASSLNSIALQETQYF
TGTGCCAGCTCACTCAATTCAATAGCCCTACAAGAGACCCAGTACTTC
>TRBV5-8|.|TRBJ1-6|few
CASSSLWSSSPLHF
TGTGCCAGCAGCTCCCTCTGGTCCAGTTCACCCCTCCACTTT
>TRBV9|TRBD2|TRBJ2-7|.
CASSLRTSGAYEQYF
TGTGCCAGCAGCCTTCGGACTAGCGGGGCCTACGAGCAGTACTTC
>TRBV5-6|.|TRBJ1-6|.
CASSLGLITSPLHF
TGTGCCAGCAGCTTGGGCCTAATAACCTCACCCCTCCACTTT
>TRBV7-3|.|TRBJ1-1|.
CASSVDSNTEAFF
TGTGCCAGCAGCGTAGACAGCAACACTGAAGCTTTCTTT
>TRBV3-1/TRBV3-2|.|TRBJ2-3|.
CASSQVAGAGGDTQYF
TGTGCCAGCAGCCAAGTGGCGGGGGCCGGGGGAGATACGCAGTATTTT
>TRBV28|TRBD1|TRBJ1-1|.
CASSSSGQWTEAFF
TGTGCCAGCAGTTCCTCGGGACAGTGGACTGAAGCTTTCTTT
>TRBV5-4|TRBD1|TRBJ1-4|.
CASSRDRGRTNEKLFF
TGTGCCAGCAGCCGGGACAGGGGGCGCACCAATGAAAAACTGTTTTTT
>TRBV6-2/TRBV6-3|.|TRBJ1-5|.
CASSYQDGRGMPQHF
TGTGCCAGCAGTTACCAGGACGGCAGAGGGATGCCCCAGCATTTT
>TRBV15|.|TRBJ2-3|.
CATSRDSRGGTDTQYF
TGTGCCACCAGCAGAGATAGTAGGGGGGGGACAGATACGCAGTATTTT
>TRBV28|.|TRBJ1-2|.
CASSHAGAKANYGYTF
TGTGCCAGCAGTCACGCAGGGGCCAAAGCTAACTATGGCTACACCTTC
>TRBV6-5|TRBD1|TRBJ1-1|.
CASSRDRGPSTEAFF
TGTGCCAGCAGTCGGGACAGGGGGCCGAGCACTGAAGCTTTCTTT
>TRBV19|.|TRBJ1-6|.
CASSIREATYNSPLHF
TGTGCCAGTAGTATCCGGGAAGCCACCTATAATTCACCCCTCCACTTT
>TRBV10-3|TRBD2|TRBJ2-7|few
CAISGTSGGARTSEQYF
TGTGCCATCAGTGGGACTAGCGGGGGGGCCCGAACAAGCGAGCAGTACTTC
>TRBV9|TRBD1|TRBJ1-1|.
CASSGGQGGAEAFF
TGTGCCAGCAGCGGGGGACAGGGGGGCGCTGAAGCTTTCTTT
>TRBV14|.|TRBJ1-3|.
CASSQGIPDSSGNTIYF
TGTGCCAGCAGCCAAGGCATTCCGGACAGCTCTGGAAACACCATATATTTT
>TRBV19|TRBD2|TRBJ2-1|.
CASNSRTSSYNEQFF
TGTGCCAGTAATTCCAGGACTAGCTCCTACAATGAGCAGTTCTTC
>TRBV6-6|TRBD1|TRBJ1-5|.
CASSYGQDNQPQHF
TGTGCCAGCAGTTACGGACAGGACAATCAGCCCCAGCATTTT
>TRBV6-2/TRBV6-3|TRBD2|TRBJ2-3|.
CASSSSRLAGGGLTDTQYF
TGTGCCAGCAGCTCCTCCCGACTAGCGGGGGGGGGACTCACAGATACGCAGTATTTT